This T cell receptor beta chain was observed in a study of Ad26.COV2.S vaccination and SARS-CoV-2 variants. Looked up from germline, CDR1 is MGHRA and CDR2 is YSYEKL. V gave up 1 base and J gave up 0 bases, with 13 bases separating them. The CDR3 runs to 17 residues. Generated by immunoSEQ multiplex PCR, the TCRdb table keeps only in-frame clones and is missing some. The sample shows about 460,000 clones, roughly nine tenths of them seen only once. The sample's treatment: some 20 received Ad26.COV2.S at low or high dose, single or two shots; about 5 received placebo; per-sample allocation not given. The study sampled participants on day 63 after the first vaccine or placebo injection.

The sample in question was peripheral blood, obtained in a trial of Ad26.COV2.S vaccine versus placebo. The sequence was collected from a person aged 18-65 years who received the Ad26.COV2.S COVID-19 vaccine or a placebo. This chain uses TRBV4-1 with TRBJ2-1; D is unresolved. The CDR3 DNA reads TGCGCCAGCAGCCAAGTCGGATCGCGGAGCTCCTACAATGAGCAGTTCTTC. Encoded protein: CASSQVGSRSSYNEQFF.